This TCR beta chain was recovered during a study of CD8+ T cells in alopecia areata. Germline V gene sequence: CDR1 SGHAT, CDR2 FQNNGV. The CDR3 has 12 amino acids. V lost 1 base and J lost 4, with 3 bases in between. It was cDNA, reverse transcribed from extracted RNA, that served as the sequencing template. TCRdb keeps only in-frame clones here, not all; method: immunoSEQ multiplex PCR. Here the sample spans 150,000 or so clones, about 51% being singletons. The chain couples TRBV11-2 to TRBJ2-3; unclear D gene. The material was CD8+ T cells sorted from blood, obtained at week 0. This TCR came from a human donor with alopecia areata. As DNA, the CDR3 is TGTGCCAGCAGCTTAGTCGCAGATACGCAGTATTTT. It yields the protein CASSLVADTQYF. The variable domain in full, completed from reference TRBV11-2 and TRBJ2-3, reads EAGVAQSPRYKIIEKRQSVAFWCNPISGHATLYWYQQILGQGPKLLIQFQNNGVVDDSQLPKDRFSAERLKGVDSTLKIQPAKLEDSAVYLCASSLVADTQYFGPGTRLTVL.